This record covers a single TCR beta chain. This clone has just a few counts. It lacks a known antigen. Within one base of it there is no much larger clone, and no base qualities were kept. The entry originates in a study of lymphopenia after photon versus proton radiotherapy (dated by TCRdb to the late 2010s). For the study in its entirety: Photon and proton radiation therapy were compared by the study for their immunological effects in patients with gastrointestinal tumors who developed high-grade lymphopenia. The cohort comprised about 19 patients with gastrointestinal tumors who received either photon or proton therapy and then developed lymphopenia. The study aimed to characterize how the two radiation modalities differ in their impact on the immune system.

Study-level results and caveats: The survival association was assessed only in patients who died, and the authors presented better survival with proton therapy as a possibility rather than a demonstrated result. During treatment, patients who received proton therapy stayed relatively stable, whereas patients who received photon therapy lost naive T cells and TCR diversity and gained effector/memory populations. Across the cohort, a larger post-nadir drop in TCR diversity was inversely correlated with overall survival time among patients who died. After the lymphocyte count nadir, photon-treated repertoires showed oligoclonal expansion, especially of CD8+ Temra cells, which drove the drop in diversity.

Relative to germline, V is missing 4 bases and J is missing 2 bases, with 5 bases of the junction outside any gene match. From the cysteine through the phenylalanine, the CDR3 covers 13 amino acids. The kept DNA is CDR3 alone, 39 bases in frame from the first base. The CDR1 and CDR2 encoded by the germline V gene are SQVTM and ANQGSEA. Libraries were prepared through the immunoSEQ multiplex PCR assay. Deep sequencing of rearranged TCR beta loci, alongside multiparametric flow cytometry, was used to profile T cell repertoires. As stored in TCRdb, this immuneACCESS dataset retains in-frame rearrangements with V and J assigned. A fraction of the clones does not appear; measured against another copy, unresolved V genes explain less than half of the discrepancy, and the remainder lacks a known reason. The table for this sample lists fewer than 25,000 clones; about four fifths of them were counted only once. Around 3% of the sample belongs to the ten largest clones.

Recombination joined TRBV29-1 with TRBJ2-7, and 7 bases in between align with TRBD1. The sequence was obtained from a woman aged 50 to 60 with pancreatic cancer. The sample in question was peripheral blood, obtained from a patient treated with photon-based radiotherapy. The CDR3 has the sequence CSVVQGTTYEQYF. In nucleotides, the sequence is TGCAGCGTTGTACAGGGGACGACCTACGAGCAGTACTTC.